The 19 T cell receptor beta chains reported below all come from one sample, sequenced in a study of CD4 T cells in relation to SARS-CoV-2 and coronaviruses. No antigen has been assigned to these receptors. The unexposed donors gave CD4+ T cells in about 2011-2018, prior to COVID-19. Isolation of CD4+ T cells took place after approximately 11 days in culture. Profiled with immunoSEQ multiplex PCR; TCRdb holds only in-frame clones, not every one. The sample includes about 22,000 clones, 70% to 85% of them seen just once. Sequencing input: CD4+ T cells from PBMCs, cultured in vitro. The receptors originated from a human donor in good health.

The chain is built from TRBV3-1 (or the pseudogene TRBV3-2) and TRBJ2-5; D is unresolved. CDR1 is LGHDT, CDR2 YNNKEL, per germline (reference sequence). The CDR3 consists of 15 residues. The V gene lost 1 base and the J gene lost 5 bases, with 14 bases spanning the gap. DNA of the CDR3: TGTGCCAGCAGCCAAGGTACGCAGGCCTGGGAGACCCAGTACTTC. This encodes CASSQGTQAWETQYF.

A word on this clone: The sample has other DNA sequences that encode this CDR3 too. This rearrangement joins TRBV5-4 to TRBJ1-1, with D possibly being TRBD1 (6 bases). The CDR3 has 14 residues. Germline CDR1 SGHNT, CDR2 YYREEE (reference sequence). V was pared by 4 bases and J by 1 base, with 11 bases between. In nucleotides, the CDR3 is TGTGCCAGCAGCACCGACAGGACGAACACTGAAGCTTTCTTT. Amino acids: CASSTDRTNTEAFF. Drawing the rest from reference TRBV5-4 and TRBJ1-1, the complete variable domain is ETGVTQSPTHLIKTRGQQVTLRCSSQSGHNTVSWYQQALGQGPQFIFQYYREEENGRGNFPPRFSGLQFPNYSSELNVNALELDDSALYLCASSTDRTNTEAFFGQGTRLTVV.

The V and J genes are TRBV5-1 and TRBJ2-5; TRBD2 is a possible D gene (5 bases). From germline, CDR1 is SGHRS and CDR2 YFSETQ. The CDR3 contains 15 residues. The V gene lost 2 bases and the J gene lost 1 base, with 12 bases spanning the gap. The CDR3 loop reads CASSFGSPTQETQYF. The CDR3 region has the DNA TGCGCCAGCAGCTTTGGGAGCCCCACCCAAGAGACCCAGTACTTC.

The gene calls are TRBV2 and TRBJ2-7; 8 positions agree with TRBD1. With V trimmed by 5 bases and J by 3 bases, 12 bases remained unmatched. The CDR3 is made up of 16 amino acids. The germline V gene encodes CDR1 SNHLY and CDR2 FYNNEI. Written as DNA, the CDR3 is TGTGCCAGCAGTCCCATCTTCGGACAGGGTGGCTACGAGCAGTACTTC. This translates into CASSPIFGQGGYEQYF.

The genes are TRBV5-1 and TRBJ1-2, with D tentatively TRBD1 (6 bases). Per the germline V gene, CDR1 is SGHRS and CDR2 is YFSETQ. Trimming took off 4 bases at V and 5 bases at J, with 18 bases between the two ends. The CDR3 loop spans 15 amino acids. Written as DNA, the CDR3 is TGCGCCAGCAGCCCCGGACACCAAGGGGGTTATGGCTACACCTTC. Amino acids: CASSPGHQGGYGYTF.

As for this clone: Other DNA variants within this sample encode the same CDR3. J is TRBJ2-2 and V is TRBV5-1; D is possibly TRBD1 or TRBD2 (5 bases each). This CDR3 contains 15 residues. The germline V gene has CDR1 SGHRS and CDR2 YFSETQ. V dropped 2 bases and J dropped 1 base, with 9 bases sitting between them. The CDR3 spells CASSLGTENTGELFF. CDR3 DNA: TGCGCCAGCAGCTTAGGGACGGAGAACACCGGGGAGCTGTTTTTT.

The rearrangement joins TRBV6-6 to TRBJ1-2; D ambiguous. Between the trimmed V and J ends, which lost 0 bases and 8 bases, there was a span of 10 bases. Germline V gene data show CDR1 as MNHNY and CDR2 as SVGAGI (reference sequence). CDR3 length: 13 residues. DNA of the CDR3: TGTGCCAGCAGTTACTCGAGTGAGCTGGGCTACACCTTC. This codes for CASSYSSELGYTF.

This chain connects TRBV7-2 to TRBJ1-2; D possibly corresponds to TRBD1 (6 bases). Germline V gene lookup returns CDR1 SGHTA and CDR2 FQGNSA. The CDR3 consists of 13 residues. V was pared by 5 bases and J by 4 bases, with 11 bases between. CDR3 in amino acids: CASSPDRVYGYTF. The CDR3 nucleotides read TGTGCCAGCAGCCCGGACAGAGTCTATGGCTACACCTTC.

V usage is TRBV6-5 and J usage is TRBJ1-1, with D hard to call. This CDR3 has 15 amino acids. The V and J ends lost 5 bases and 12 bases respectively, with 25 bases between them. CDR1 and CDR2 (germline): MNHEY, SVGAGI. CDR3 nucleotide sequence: TGTGCCAGCAGTCCCCGTTGGCACGCTGAGACTGGAACTTTCTTT. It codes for CASSPRWHAETGTFF.

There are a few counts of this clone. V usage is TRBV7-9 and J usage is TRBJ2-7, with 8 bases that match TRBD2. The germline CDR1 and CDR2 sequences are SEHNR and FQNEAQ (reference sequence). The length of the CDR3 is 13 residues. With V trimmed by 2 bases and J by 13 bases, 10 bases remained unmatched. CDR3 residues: CASSLLQAGVFYF. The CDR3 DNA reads TGTGCCAGCAGCTTATTACAAGCGGGGGTCTTCTACTTC.

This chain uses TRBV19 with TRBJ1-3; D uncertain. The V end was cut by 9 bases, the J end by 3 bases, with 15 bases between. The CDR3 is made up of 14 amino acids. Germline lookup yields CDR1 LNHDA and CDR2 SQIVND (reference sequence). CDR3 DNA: TGTGCCAGCTCGTGGAGGGAGGGTGGAAACACCATATATTTT. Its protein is CASSWREGGNTIYF.

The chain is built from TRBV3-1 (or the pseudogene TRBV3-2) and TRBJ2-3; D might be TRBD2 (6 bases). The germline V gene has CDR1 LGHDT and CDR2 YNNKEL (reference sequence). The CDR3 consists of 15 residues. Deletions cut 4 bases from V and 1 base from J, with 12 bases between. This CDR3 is CASSPGGSRTDTQYF. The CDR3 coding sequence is TGTGCCAGCAGCCCCGGGGGTAGTCGCACAGATACGCAGTATTTT.

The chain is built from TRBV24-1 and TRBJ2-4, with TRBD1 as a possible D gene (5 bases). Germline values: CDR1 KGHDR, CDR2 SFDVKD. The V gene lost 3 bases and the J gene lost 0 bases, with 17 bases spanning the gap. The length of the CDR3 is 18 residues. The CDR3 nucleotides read TGTGCCACCAGTGATCACGACAGTGGTATACTAGCCAAAAACATTCAGTACTTC. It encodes CATSDHDSGILAKNIQYF.

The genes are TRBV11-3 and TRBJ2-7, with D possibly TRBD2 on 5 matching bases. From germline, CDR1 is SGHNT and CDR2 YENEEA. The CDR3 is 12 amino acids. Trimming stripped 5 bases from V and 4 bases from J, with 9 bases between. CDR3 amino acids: CASSPTGYEQYF. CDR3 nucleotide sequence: TGTGCCAGCAGCCCTACGGGATACGAGCAGTACTTC.

DNA of the CDR3: TGTGCCAGCAGCTTGGGTGCTAGCGGGGGGACAGATACGCAGTATTTT. It encodes CASSLGASGGTDTQYF. V usage is TRBV5-8 and J usage is TRBJ2-3; 11 bases are a match to TRBD2. CDR3 length: 16 residues. Germline CDR1 is SGHTS and CDR2 is YDEGEE. V lost 0 bases, J lost 3 bases, and 3 bases stayed unmatched.

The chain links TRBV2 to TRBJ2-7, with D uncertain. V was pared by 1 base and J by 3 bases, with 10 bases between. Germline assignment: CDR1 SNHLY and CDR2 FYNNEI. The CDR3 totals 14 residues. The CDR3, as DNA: TGTGCCAGCAGTGAAGAGACTGCGAACTACGAGCAGTACTTC. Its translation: CASSEETANYEQYF.

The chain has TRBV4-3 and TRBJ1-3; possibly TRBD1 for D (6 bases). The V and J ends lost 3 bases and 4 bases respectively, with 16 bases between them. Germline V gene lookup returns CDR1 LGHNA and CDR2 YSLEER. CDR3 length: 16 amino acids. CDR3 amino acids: CASSQSAAGTGNTIYF. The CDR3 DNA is TGCGCCAGCAGCCAGAGCGCCGCGGGGACAGGAAACACCATATATTTT.

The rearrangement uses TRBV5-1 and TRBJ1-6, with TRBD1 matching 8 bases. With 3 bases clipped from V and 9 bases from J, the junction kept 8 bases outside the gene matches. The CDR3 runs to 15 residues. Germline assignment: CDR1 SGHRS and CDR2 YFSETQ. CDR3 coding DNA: TGCGCCAGCAGCTCGCGGACAGGGACGGGTTCACCCCTCCACTTT. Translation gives CASSSRTGTGSPLHF.

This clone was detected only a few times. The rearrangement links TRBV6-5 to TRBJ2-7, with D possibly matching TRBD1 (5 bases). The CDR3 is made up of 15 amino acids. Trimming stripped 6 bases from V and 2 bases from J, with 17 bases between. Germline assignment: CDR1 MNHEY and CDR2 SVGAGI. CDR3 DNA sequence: TGTGCCAGCAGCCTCCAGCAGGGCCCAACCTACGAGCAGTACTTC. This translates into CASSLQQGPTYEQYF.